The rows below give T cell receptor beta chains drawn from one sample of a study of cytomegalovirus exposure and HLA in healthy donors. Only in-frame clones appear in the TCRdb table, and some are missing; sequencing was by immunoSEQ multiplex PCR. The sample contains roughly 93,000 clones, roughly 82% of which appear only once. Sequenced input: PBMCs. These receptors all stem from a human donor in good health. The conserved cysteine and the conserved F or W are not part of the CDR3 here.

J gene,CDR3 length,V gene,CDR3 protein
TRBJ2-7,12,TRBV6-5,ASTTGTGGGEQY
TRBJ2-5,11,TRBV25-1,ASSEWAEETQY
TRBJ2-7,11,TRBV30,AWSVFSTTEQY
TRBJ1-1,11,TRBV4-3,ASSRDRNTEAF
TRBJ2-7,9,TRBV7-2,ASSPMYEQY
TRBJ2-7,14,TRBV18,ASSPPPGQGVSEQY
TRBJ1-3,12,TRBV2,ASTRGEAGNTIY
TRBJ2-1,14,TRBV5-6,ASSRVTSGGANEQF
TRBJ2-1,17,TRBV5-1,ASSFWGQGASVSYNEQF
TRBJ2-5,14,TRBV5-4,ASSSGGLASQETQY
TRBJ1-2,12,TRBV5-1,ASSLDAGGGGYT
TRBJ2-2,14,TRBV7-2,ASSPGTLANTGELF
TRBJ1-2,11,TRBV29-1,SAALGQGFGYT
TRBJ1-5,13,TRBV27,ASRPGTGGGQPQH
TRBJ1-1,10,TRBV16,ASSPRGPEAF
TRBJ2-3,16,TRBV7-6,ASSTGLAGSTSTDTQY